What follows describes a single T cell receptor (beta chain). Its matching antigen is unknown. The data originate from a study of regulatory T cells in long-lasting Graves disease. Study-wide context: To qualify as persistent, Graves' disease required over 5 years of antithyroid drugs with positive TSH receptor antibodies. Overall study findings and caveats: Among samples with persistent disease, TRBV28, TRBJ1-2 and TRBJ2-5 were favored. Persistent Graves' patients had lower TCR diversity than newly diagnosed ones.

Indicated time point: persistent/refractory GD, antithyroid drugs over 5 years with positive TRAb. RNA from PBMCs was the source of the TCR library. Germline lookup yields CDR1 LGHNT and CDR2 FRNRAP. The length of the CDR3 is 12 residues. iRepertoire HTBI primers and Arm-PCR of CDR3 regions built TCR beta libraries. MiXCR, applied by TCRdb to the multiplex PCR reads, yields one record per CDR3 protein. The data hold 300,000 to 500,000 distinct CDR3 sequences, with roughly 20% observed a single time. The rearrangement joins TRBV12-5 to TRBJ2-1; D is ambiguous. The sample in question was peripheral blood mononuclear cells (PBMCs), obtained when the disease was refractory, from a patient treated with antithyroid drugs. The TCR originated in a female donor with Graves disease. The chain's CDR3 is CASASSYNEQFF. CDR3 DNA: TGTGCCAGCGCTAGTTCTTACAATGAGCAGTTCTTC.